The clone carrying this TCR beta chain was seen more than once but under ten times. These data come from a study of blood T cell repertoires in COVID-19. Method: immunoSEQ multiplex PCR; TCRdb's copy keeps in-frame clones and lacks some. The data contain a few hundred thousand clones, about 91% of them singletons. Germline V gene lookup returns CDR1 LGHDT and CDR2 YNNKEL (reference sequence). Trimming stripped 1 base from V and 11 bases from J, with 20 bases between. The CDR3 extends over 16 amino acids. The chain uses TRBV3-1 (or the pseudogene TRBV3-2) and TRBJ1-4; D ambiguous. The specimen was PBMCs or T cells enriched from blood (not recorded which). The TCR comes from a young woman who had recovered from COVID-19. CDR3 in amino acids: CASSQGGGYTMQKLFF. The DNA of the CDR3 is TGTGCCAGCAGCCAAGGAGGCGGGTACACTATGCAGAAACTGTTTTTT.